A single sample is the source of the 2 T cell receptor beta chains below, sequenced in a study of radiotherapy plus CTLA-4 blockade in lung cancer. Only in-frame clones appear in the TCRdb table, and some are missing; sequencing was by immunoSEQ multiplex PCR. The profile shows 75,000 to 100,000 clones, around 79% of them singletons. The specimen comprised peripheral blood, sampled from a patient treated with radiotherapy plus ipilimumab. The receptors shown here come from a human donor with non-small cell lung cancer who had a partial response to radiotherapy plus ipilimumab. Some clones in this sample may be carry-over from other donors' samples.

The J gene is TRBJ1-4, the V gene TRBV19, with D possibly TRBD1 on 5 matching bases. Germline CDR1 reads LNHDA; CDR2 reads SQIVND (reference sequence). V gave up 5 bases and J gave up 5 bases, with 9 bases separating them. The CDR3 is 13 residues long. This CDR3 is CASSRQINEKLFF. DNA for the CDR3: TGTGCCAGTAGTCGACAGATAAATGAAAAACTGTTTTTT. The complete variable domain, with remaining parts taken from reference TRBV19 and TRBJ1-4, reads DGGITQSPKYLFRKEGQNVTLSCEQNLNHDAMYWYRQDPGQGLRLIYYSQIVNDFQKGDIAEGYSVSREKKESFPLTVTSAQKNPTAFYLCASSRQINEKLFFGSGTQLSVL.

This clone was seen a single time. The chain carries TRBV15 and TRBJ2-3, with TRBD2 matching over 13 bases. Germline values: CDR1 LNHNV, CDR2 YYDKDF (reference sequence). The CDR3 runs to 19 residues. The V segment lost 1 base and the J segment 9 bases; nucleotides outside the gene matches: 16. The CDR3 DNA reads TGTGCCACCAGCAGAGGCCCGCCGGGACTAGCGGGGCTGGGGGGGACGCAGTATTTT. This sequence encodes CATSRGPPGLAGLGGTQYF.